This entry is about one T cell receptor (beta chain). Its antigen is unidentified. This CDR3 contains 15 residues. Germline V gives CDR1 SEHNR, CDR2 FQNEAQ (reference sequence). The data belong to a study of T cells expressing NK-cell markers. Study at large: Sorted CD3+CD56+NKG2C+, CD3+CD56+NKG2C- and CD3+CD56-NKG2C+ T cells supplied TCR beta repertoires. Seropositivity for HCMV was found in most of the eight sequenced donors, with one seronegative.

5'RACE template switching built TCR beta cDNA with unique molecular identifiers. TCRdb re-called the 5' RACE reads and catalogs CDR3 proteins one per entry, DNA excluded. This sample contains 150,000 to 170,000 distinct CDR3 sequences. The study's findings and limits: Over 5 donors carried dominant NKG2C+ clonotypes that made up roughly 1.0-7.5% of their CD8+ T cells.

The gene calls are TRBV7-9 and TRBJ2-2; the D gene TCRdb calls, TRBD1, cannot be checked with no DNA. Source material: blood T cells: a sorted CD56 or NKG2C T cell subset, CD4+ or CD8+ T cells, or bulk PBMC T cells (not recorded which). The source is a woman aged 45-65 years in good health. The CDR3 sequence is CASRGVRLNTGELFF.